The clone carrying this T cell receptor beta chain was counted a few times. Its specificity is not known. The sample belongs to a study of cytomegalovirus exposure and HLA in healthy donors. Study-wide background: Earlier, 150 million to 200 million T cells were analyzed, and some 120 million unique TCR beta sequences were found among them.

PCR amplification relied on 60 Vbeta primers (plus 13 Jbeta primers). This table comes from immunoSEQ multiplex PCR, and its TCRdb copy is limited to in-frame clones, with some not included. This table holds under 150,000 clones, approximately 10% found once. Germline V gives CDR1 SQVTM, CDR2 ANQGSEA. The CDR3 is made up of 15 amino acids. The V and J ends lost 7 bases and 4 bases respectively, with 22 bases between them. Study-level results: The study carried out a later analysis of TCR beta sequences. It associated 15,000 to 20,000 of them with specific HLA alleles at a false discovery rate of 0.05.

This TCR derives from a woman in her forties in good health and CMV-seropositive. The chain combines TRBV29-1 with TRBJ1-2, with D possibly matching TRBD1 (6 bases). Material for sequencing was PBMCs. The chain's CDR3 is CSAATGQSNVYGYTF. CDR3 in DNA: TGCAGCGCCGCCACCGGACAGTCTAATGTCTATGGCTACACCTTC. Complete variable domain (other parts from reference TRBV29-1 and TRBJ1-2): SAVISQKPSRDICQRGTSLTIQCQVDSQVTMMFWYRQQPGQSLTLIATANQGSEATYESGFVIDKFPISRPNLTFSTLTVSNMSPEDSSIYLCSAATGQSNVYGYTFGSGTRLTVV.